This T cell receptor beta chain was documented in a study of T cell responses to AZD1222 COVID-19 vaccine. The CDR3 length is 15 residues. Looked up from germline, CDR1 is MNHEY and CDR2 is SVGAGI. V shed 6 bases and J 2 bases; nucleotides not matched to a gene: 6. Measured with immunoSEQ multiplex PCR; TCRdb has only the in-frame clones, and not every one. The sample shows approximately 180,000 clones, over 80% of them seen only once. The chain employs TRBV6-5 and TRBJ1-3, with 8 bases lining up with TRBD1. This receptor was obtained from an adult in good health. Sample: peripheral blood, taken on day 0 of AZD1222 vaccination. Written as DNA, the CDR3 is TGTGCCAGCAGCTACAGGGGGTTAGCTGGAAACACCATATATTTT. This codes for CASSYRGLAGNTIYF.